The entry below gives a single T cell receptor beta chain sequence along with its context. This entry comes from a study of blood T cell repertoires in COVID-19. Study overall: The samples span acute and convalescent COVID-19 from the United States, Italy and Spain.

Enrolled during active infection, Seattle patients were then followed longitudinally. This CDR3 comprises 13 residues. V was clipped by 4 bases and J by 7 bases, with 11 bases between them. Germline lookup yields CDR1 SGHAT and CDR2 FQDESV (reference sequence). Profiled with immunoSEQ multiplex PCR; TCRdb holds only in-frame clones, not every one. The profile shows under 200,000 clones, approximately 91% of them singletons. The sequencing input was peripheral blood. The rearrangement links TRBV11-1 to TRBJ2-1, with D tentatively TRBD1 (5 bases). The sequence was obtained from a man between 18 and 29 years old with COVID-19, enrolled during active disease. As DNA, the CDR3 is TGTGCCAGCAGCTCTTGGCAGGGTAATGAGCAGTTCTTC. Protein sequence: CASSSWQGNEQFF. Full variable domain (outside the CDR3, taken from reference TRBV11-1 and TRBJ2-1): EAEVAQSPRYKITEKSQAVAFWCDPISGHATLYWYRQILGQGPELLVQFQDESVVDDSQLPKDRFSAERLKGVDSTLKIQPAELGDSAMYLCASSSWQGNEQFFGPGTRLTVL.